A single sample gave rise to the 22 T cell receptor beta chains below, sequenced in a study of blood T cells in healthy people across ages. The authors ran a second PCR of 7 to 11 cycles using a sample-barcoded 5' primer and a J-beta primer mix. TCRdb ran MiXCR on the 5' RACE reads and lists one entry per CDR3 protein. The sample has 550,000 to 800,000 distinct CDR3 sequences; approximately 29% are singletons. The sequencing input was blood. The receptors originated from a woman older than 75 in good health.

Worth noting for this clonotype: This may be a read error, as it is one base from a much larger clone. The rearrangement links TRBV6-2 or TRBV6-3 to TRBJ2-1; no definite D call. The germline CDR1 and CDR2 sequences are MNHEY and SVGEGT. This CDR3 has 12 residues. CDR3 sequence: CASSLIKGEQCF. CDR3 sequence (DNA): TGTGCCAGCTCTCTCATAAAGGGCGAGCAGTGCTTC.

This clonotype occurred many times. The V gene is TRBV7-9, the J gene TRBJ2-2; a weak D match, TRBD1 (6 bases). Trimming removed 5 bases from V and 1 base from J, with 11 bases in between. CDR1 and CDR2 (germline): SEHNR, FQNEAQ (reference sequence). CDR3 length equals 15 residues. The CDR3 DNA is TGTGCCAGCAGCCCCGGGACAAAGAACACCGGGGAGCTGTTTTTT. It specifies CASSPGTKNTGELFF.

The chain employs TRBV5-5 and TRBJ1-1, with D unclear. The germline CDR1 and CDR2 sequences are SGHKS and YYEKEE (reference sequence). The V end was cut by 1 base, the J end by 1 base, with 5 bases between. The CDR3 is 13 residues long. The CDR3, as DNA: TGTGCCAGCAGCTTGTATGAGAACACTGAAGCTTTCTTT. It yields the protein CASSLYENTEAFF.

Note on this clonotype: A much larger clone sits a single nucleotide away, making a read error possible. The gene calls are TRBV7-9 and TRBJ2-7; D unclear. The germline V gene has CDR1 SEHNR and CDR2 FQNEAQ (reference sequence). CDR3 length: 16 residues. The V gene lost 7 bases and the J gene lost 2 bases, with 21 bases spanning the gap. CDR3 residues: CASNSVGSPDPYEQYF. CDR3 sequence (DNA): TGTGCCAGCAACTCGGTGGGGTCTCCCGACCCCTACGAGCAGTACTTC.

Remarks on this clonotype: A much larger clone lies one base from this, so it may be a read error. The V call is TRBV27, the J call TRBJ2-5; a possible D gene is TRBD1 (8 bases). The V gene lost 6 bases and the J gene lost 11 bases, with 22 bases spanning the gap. The CDR3 totals 14 residues. CDR1 is MNHEY and CDR2 is SMNVEV in the germline V gene (reference sequence). CDR3 amino acids: CASRSTGEGNEQYF. The CDR3 DNA follows: TGTGCCAGCAGATCGACAGGGGAGGGGAATGAGCAGTACTTC.

This clonotype was observed many times. The chain combines TRBV21-1 with TRBJ2-7; the table's D gene call, TRBD1, was not cross checked with the DNA. TRBV21-1 constitutes a pseudogene. CDR3 length equals 14 residues. The CDR3 region is CASSKGVQGNEQYF. As DNA, the CDR3 is TGTGCCAGCAGCAAAGGAGTACAGGGTAACGAGCAGTACTTC.

V and J are TRBV10-3 and TRBJ1-1; 7 bases agree with TRBD1. The V gene end was trimmed by 2 bases and the J gene end by 4 bases; junction bases not matched to a gene: 4. This CDR3 spans 14 amino acids. CDR1 and CDR2 from the germline V gene are ENHRY and SYGVKD. The CDR3, as DNA: TGTGCCATCAGTGAGAGAGGGGGCCCCACTGAAGCTTTCTTT. The encoded protein is CAISERGGPTEAFF.

Concerning this clonotype itself: Given a much more abundant clone one base away, this may be a read error. The chain combines TRBV12-3 or TRBV12-4 with TRBJ1-2, with 7 bases matching TRBD1. The CDR3 is made up of 14 amino acids. CDR3 nucleotides: TGTACCAGCACCGAGACAGGGTTAAACTATGGCTACACCTTC. This sequence encodes CTSTETGLNYGYTF.

This clonotype was detected many times. The gene calls are TRBV24-1 and TRBJ2-5, with D perhaps matching TRBD1 (6 bases). The CDR3 is made up of 14 amino acids. Germline V gives CDR1 KGHDR, CDR2 SFDVKD. Trimming cost V 5 bases and J 2 bases, with 11 bases left between them. CDR3 sequence (DNA): TGTGCCACCAGTGCACAGGGAGAACAAGAGACCCAGTACTTC. Translation: CATSAQGEQETQYF.

This clonotype occurred many times. The chain uses TRBV18 and TRBJ2-1; no reliable D call. This CDR3 is built from 15 residues. Germline values: CDR1 KGHSH, CDR2 LQKENI. The ends were cut back, 2 bases at V and 0 bases at J, with 8 bases in the middle. CDR3 sequence reads: CASSPVRSSYNEQFF. The CDR3 coding sequence is TGTGCCAGCTCACCAGTACGGAGCTCCTACAATGAGCAGTTCTTC.

This clonotype was counted ten times or more. The chain carries TRBV19 and TRBJ2-7; D is possibly TRBD1 (5 bases). Germline lookup yields CDR1 LNHDA and CDR2 SQIVND (reference sequence). Trimming pared 5 bases from V and 5 bases from J, leaving 10 bases between. The CDR3 covers 12 residues. The CDR3 bases are TGTGCCAGTAGTCGGGCAGGGAACGAGCAGTACTTC. Its protein product is CASSRAGNEQYF.

This rearrangement joins TRBV30 to TRBJ2-6, with D possibly being TRBD2 (5 bases). The germline CDR1 and CDR2 sequences are GTSNPN and SVGIG (reference sequence). The CDR3 runs 16 residues. V lost 2 bases and J lost 0, with 11 bases in between. The CDR3 spells CAWSPGFPSGANVLTF. CDR3 sequence (DNA): TGTGCCTGGAGTCCGGGGTTTCCCTCTGGGGCCAACGTCCTGACTTTC.

The table lists this clonotype with many counts. The V and J genes are TRBV20-1 and TRBJ2-7, with D possibly TRBD1 on 5 matching bases. This CDR3 spans 14 amino acids. The germline V and J ends were trimmed by 3 bases and 3 bases, with 15 bases remaining between them. Germline loops: CDR1 DFQATT, CDR2 SNEGSKA (reference sequence). The CDR3 region is CSASLGRERYEQYF. DNA for the CDR3: TGCAGTGCTAGTCTGGGCAGGGAACGCTACGAGCAGTACTTC.

This clonotype was seen many times. The rearrangement joins TRBV20-1 to TRBJ2-3; tentatively, D is TRBD2 (5 bases). Looked up from germline, CDR1 is DFQATT and CDR2 is SNEGSKA (reference sequence). The CDR3 covers 13 residues. The V end lost 1 base, the J end lost 2 bases, and 7 bases lay between the germline ends. The CDR3 coding sequence is TGCAGTGCTAGAGCGGGGTTCACAGATACGCAGTATTTT. Translation: CSARAGFTDTQYF.

The chain carries TRBV6-5 and TRBJ2-3; no definite D call. The CDR3 is 13 residues long. Trimming removed 6 bases from V and 4 bases from J, with 11 bases in between. The germline V gene has CDR1 MNHEY and CDR2 SVGAGI. The CDR3 here is CASSPSPPDTQYF. DNA of the CDR3: TGTGCCAGCAGCCCGTCCCCCCCAGATACGCAGTATTTT.

The chain couples TRBV4-2 to TRBJ2-3; D not resolved. Germline values: CDR1 LGHNA, CDR2 YNFKEQ. The CDR3 length is 16 residues. Trimming stripped 4 bases from V and 6 bases from J, with 20 bases between. The CDR3: CASSPYTRSPRDTQYF. DNA of the CDR3: TGTGCCAGCAGCCCTTACACTCGGTCCCCACGGGATACGCAGTATTTT.

The chain couples TRBV18 to TRBJ1-1; 8 bases fit TRBD1. The length of the CDR3 is 16 residues. The V and J ends lost 0 bases and 0 bases, in that order; junction bases with no gene match: 3. Germline V lookup: CDR1 KGHSH, CDR2 LQKENI. CDR3 sequence reads: CASSPPAGGMNTEAFF. The CDR3 nucleotides read TGTGCCAGCTCACCACCTGCAGGGGGCATGAACACTGAAGCTTTCTTT. The variable domain in full, completed from reference TRBV18 and TRBJ1-1, reads NAGVMQNPRHLVRRRGQEARLRCSPMKGHSHVYWYRQLPEEGLKFMVYLQKENIIDESGMPKERFSAEFPKEGPSILRIQQVVRGDSAAYFCASSPPAGGMNTEAFFGQGTRLTVV.

This clonotype has ten or more counts. The chain has TRBV29-1 and TRBJ2-3; D gene unclear. Germline V gene sequence: CDR1 SQVTM, CDR2 ANQGSEA. This CDR3 is 14 amino acids long. V lost 6 bases, J lost 1 base, and 14 bases lay in between. The CDR3 sequence is CSVALLGGTDTQYF. The CDR3 region has the DNA TGCAGCGTCGCCCTCCTGGGTGGCACAGATACGCAGTATTTT.

In the case of this clonotype: Since a much larger clone is just one base distant, this may be a read error. The chain links TRBV12-3 or TRBV12-4 to TRBJ1-1; a possible D gene is TRBD1 (6 bases). With 7 bases removed from V and 6 bases from J, the gap between germline ends came to 15 bases. CDR3 length equals 13 residues. For the CDR3, the DNA is TGTGCCAGCACCGCGCTACAGGGCGCTGAAGCTTTCTTT. It encodes CASTALQGAEAFF.

This clonotype appeared a few times. This chain links TRBV4-1 with TRBJ1-5; TRBD1 is a possible D gene (5 bases). V lost 1 base, J lost 0 bases, and 13 bases lay in between. Looked up from germline, CDR1 is MGHRA and CDR2 is YSYEKL. CDR3 length: 17 amino acids. The CDR3 coding sequence is TGCGCCAGCAGCCAAGTTCAGGGCATAGGTAGCAATCAGCCCCAGCATTTT. It is translated as CASSQVQGIGSNQPQHF.

This clonotype was recorded many times. The V call is TRBV4-2, the J call TRBJ1-2, with TRBD1 as a possible D gene (5 bases). The germline CDR1 and CDR2 sequences are LGHNA and YNFKEQ. The length of the CDR3 is 16 residues. Trimming cost V 4 bases and J 4 bases, with 19 bases left between them. CDR3 region: CASSPTPGRPGYGYTF. As DNA, the CDR3 is TGTGCCAGCAGCCCTACCCCGGGACGGCCCGGCTATGGCTACACCTTC.

This clonotype showed up just a few times. The V gene is TRBV20-1, the J gene TRBJ2-2; 7 bases line up with TRBD2. The V and J ends lost 0 bases and 6 bases, in that order; junction bases with no gene match: 4. This CDR3 has 14 residues. Germline lookup yields CDR1 DFQATT and CDR2 SNEGSKA (reference sequence). The CDR3 spells CSARDVGGAGELFF. CDR3 sequence (DNA): TGCAGTGCTAGAGATGTGGGGGGGGCCGGGGAGCTGTTTTTT.